The TCR beta chain under discussion was sequenced for a study of early T cells in non-severe SARS-CoV-2 infection. Study findings and constraints: Matching against VDJdb likely underestimated virus-specific expansions, favoring anti-spike CD8.

Remarks on this clonotype: Its antigen is still unknown.

CDR1 and CDR2 (germline): SGDLS, YYNGEE. Trimming took 2 bases from V and 8 from J, leaving 17 bases between them. The CDR3 length is 15 residues. TCRdb reprocessed the 5' RACE reads with MiXCR, giving one entry per CDR3 protein. The table lists 75,000 to 100,000 distinct CDR3 sequences, around 15% of them singletons. The TCR sequence derives from an adult who was a healthcare worker with PCR-confirmed SARS-CoV-2 infection or an uninfected control (not recorded which). This chain uses TRBV9 with TRBJ1-3; D is ambiguous. The sequenced sample consisted of whole blood. In DNA form, the CDR3 reads TGTGCCAGCAGCGTCGCTTTAGGACCCAAGGACACCATATATTTT. It encodes CASSVALGPKDTIYF.